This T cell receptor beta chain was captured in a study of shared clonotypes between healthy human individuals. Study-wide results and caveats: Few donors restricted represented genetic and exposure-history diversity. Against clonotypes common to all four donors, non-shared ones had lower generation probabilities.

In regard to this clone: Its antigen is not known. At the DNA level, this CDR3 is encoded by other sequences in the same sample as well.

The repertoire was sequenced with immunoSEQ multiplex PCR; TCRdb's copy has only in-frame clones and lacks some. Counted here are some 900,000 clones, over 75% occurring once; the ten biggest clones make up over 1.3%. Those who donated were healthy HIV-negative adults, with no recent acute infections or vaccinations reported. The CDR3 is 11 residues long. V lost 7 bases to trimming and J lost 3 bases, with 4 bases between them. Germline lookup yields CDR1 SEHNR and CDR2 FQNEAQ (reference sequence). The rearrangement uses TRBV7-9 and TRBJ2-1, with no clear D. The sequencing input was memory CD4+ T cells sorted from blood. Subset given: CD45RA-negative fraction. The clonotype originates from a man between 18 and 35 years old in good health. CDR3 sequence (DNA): TGTGCCAGCACCCGCTACAATGAGCAGTTCTTC. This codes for CASTRYNEQFF. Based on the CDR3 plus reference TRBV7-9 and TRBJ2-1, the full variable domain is DTGVSQNPRHKITKRGQNVTFRCDPISEHNRLYWYRQTLGQGPEFLTYFQNEAQLEKSRLLSDRFSAERPKGSFSTLEIQRTEQGDSAMYLCASTRYNEQFFGPGTRLTVL.